The rows below give T cell receptor beta chains drawn from one sample of a study of T cell repertoires in cytomegalovirus infection. These receptors are not linked to any known antigen. From the reads, TCRdb called clonotypes with MiXCR, one entry per CDR3 protein. Here the sample spans some 560,000 distinct CDR3 sequences, under 45% being singletons. The sequenced sample was cultured PBMCs, obtained from culture after CMV antigen stimulation. These receptors were obtained from a human donor in good health (CMV status not recorded). Some clones in this sample may be carry-over from other donors' samples. Both conserved end residues are part of each CDR3. A D gene is named only where the DNA matches it firmly. Not every row has a clone size; where given, it reads once, few, many or a size class.

TRBJ2-1 | TRBV24-1 | . | once | CATSHLGFSEQFF | TGTGCCACCAGTCATTTGGGTTTCAGTGAGCAGTTCTTC
TRBJ2-7 | TRBV7-2 | . | . | CASALVGGGEQYF | TGTGCCAGCGCACTCGTGGGGGGCGGCGAGCAGTACTTC
TRBJ2-5 | TRBV10-3 | TRBD2 | . | CAISGGRGGQETQYF | TGTGCCATCAGTGGGGGGAGGGGTGGTCAAGAGACCCAGTACTTC
TRBJ1-5 | TRBV7-2 | . | many | CASSQRSYQPQHF | TGTGCCAGCAGCCAGAGGTCTTATCAGCCCCAGCATTTT
TRBJ2-7 | TRBV12-3/TRBV12-4 | . | . | CASSWDGTYEQYF | TGTGCCAGCAGTTGGGACGGTACCTACGAGCAGTACTTC
TRBJ2-7 | TRBV7-2 | . | . | CASSLALYASYEQYF | TGTGCCAGCAGCTTAGCGTTGTACGCTAGTTACGAGCAGTACTTC
TRBJ2-1 | TRBV4-3 | . | . | CASSQVDRRAYEQFF | TGCGCCAGCAGCCAAGTCGACCGAAGGGCCTATGAGCAGTTCTTC
TRBJ2-7 | TRBV2 | . | . | CASSQFYEQYF | TGTGCCAGCAGCCAATTCTACGAGCAGTACTTC
TRBJ2-1 | TRBV7-8 | . | . | CASSLVGSVSRDEQFF | TGTGCCAGCAGCTTAGTCGGGTCCGTCTCTAGGGATGAGCAGTTCTTC
TRBJ2-3 | TRBV7-2 | TRBD2 | many | CASSSSGRWPDTQYF | TGTGCCAGCAGCTCAAGCGGGAGGTGGCCAGATACGCAGTATTTT
TRBJ2-1 | TRBV2 | . | . | CASSFDPFHEQFF | TGTGCCAGCAGTTTCGACCCCTTCCATGAGCAGTTCTTC
TRBJ1-6 | TRBV11-2 | . | . | CASSQVGFLNSPLHF | TGTGCCAGCAGCCAAGTGGGGTTTCTAAATTCACCCCTCCACTTT
TRBJ2-1 | TRBV6-6 | TRBD2 | once | CASRPSGRAIEQFF | TGTGCCAGCAGACCTAGCGGGAGGGCCATTGAGCAGTTCTTC
TRBJ2-3 | TRBV7-9 | TRBD1 | few | CASSEDRRSTDTQYF | TGTGCCAGCAGCGAGGACAGGCGGAGCACAGATACGCAGTATTTT
TRBJ1-2 | TRBV4-1 | . | few | CASRPVGSGYGYTF | TGCGCCAGCCGACCGGTAGGGTCTGGCTATGGCTACACCTTC
TRBJ2-5 | TRBV7-2 | . | . | CASSSGGRGTQYF | TGTGCCAGCAGCTCCGGGGGTCGGGGGACCCAGTACTTC
TRBJ2-2 | TRBV20-1 | . | . | CSARDSKGFTNTGELFF | TGCAGTGCTAGAGATTCTAAGGGCTTCACGAACACCGGGGAGCTGTTTTTT
TRBJ2-2 | TRBV7-2 | . | . | CASSLTDSTGELFF | TGTGCCAGCAGCTTGACAGATTCCACCGGGGAGCTGTTTTTT
TRBJ2-3 | TRBV24-1 | . | . | CATRGGADTQYF | TGTGCCACCAGAGGGGGGGCAGATACGCAGTATTTT
TRBJ1-6 | TRBV10-3 | . | . | CAIRGHSDSPLHF | TGTGCCATCAGGGGACATTCGGATTCACCCCTCCACTTT
TRBJ2-1 | TRBV7-2 | TRBD2 | many | CASSSLRGAGGPGYNEQFF | TGTGCCAGCAGTTCCCTCAGGGGAGCGGGGGGGCCGGGGTACAATGAGCAGTTCTTC
TRBJ2-1 | TRBV7-2 | TRBD1 | . | CASSQTGQGLYNEQFF | TGTGCCAGCAGCCAAACGGGACAGGGACTATACAATGAGCAGTTCTTC
TRBJ2-3 | TRBV19 | . | . | CASSTAKDTQYF | TGTGCCAGTAGTACTGCTAAGGATACGCAGTATTTT
TRBJ1-1 | TRBV12-5 | TRBD1 | . | CASGLGGTTEAFF | TGTGCTAGTGGTTTAGGGGGCACGACTGAAGCTTTCTTT
TRBJ1-3 | TRBV12-3/TRBV12-4 | TRBD1 | . | CASSPLSPGQGPTAGNTIYF | TGTGCCAGCAGTCCACTCAGTCCGGGACAGGGCCCAACCGCTGGAAACACCATATATTTT
TRBJ1-1 | TRBV7-2 | . | . | CASSLGAGWTEAFF | TGTGCCAGCAGCTTGGGGGCGGGATGGACTGAAGCTTTCTTT
TRBJ2-7 | TRBV5-1 | . | . | CASSLGDGPNYEQYF | TGCGCCAGCAGCTTGGGAGACGGACCCAACTACGAGCAGTACTTC